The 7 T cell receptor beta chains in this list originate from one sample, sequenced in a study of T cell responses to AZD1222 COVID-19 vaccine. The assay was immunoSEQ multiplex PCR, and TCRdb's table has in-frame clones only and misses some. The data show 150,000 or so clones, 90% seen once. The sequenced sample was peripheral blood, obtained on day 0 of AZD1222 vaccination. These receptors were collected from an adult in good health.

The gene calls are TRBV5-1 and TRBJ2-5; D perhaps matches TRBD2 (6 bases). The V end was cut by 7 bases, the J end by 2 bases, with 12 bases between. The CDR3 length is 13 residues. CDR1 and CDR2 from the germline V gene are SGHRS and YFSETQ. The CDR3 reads CASGGTPQETQYF. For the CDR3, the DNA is TGCGCCAGCGGAGGGACTCCACAAGAGACCCAGTACTTC.

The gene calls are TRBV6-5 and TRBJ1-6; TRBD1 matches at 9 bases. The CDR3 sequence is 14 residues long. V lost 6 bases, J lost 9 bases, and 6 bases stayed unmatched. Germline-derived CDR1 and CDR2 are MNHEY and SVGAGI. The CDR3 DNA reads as TGTGCCAGCAGGAACCGGGACAGGGCTTCACCCCTCCACTTT. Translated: CASRNRDRASPLHF.

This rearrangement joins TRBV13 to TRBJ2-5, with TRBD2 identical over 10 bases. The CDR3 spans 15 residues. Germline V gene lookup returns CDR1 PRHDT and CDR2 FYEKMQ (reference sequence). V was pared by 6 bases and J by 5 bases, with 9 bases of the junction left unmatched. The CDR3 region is CASSKIAGGGETQYF. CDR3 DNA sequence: TGTGCCAGCAGTAAAATAGCGGGGGGTGGTGAGACCCAGTACTTC.

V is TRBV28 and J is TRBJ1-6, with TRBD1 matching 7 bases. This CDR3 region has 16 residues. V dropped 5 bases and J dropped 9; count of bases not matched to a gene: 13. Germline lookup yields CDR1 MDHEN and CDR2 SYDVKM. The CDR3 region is CASSPRQGTHRSPLHF. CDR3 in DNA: TGTGCCAGCAGTCCTCGACAGGGAACGCATCGTTCACCCCTCCACTTT.

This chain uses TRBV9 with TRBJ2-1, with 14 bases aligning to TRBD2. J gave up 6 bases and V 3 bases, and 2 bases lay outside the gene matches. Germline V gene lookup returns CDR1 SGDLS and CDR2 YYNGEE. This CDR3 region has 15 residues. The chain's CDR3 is CASSATSGGANEQFF. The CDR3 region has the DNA TGTGCCAGCAGCGCGACTAGCGGGGGGGCCAATGAGCAGTTCTTC. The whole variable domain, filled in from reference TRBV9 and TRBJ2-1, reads DSGVTQTPKHLITATGQRVTLRCSPRSGDLSVYWYQQSLDQGLQFLIQYYNGEERAKGNILERFSAQQFPDLHSELNLSSLELGDSALYFCASSATSGGANEQFFGPGTRLTVL.

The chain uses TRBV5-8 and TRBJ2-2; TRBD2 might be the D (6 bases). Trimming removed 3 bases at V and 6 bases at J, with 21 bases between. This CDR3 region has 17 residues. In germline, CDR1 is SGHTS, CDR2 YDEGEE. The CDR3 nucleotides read TGTGCCAGCAGCTCTAAGATCGGGGGTCTTAGTTCCGGGGAGCTGTTTTTT. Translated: CASSSKIGGLSSGELFF.

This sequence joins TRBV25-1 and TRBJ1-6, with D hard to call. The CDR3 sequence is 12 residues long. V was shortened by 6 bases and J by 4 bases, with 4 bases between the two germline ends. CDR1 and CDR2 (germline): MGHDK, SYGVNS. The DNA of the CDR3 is TGTGCCAGCAGACGTTATAATTCACCCCTCCACTTT. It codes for CASRRYNSPLHF.